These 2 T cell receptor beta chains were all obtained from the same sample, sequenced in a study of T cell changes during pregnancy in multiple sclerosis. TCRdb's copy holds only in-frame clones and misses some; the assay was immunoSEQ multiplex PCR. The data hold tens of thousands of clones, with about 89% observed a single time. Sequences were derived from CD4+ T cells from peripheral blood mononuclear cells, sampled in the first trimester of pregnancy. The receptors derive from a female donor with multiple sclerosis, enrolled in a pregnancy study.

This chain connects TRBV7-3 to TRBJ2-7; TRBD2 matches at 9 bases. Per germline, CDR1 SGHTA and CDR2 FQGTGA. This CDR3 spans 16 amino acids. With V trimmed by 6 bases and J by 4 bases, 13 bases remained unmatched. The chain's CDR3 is CASSLTPLAGRYEQYF. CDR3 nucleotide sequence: TGTGCCAGCAGTCTTACCCCCCTAGCGGGAAGGTACGAGCAGTACTTC.

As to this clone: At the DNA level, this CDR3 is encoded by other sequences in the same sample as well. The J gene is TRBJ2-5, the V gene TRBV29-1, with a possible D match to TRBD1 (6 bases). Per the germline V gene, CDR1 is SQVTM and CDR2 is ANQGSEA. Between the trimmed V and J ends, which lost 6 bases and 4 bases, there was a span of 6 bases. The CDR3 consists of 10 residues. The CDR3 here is CSVGGETQYF. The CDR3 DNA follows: TGCAGCGTAGGGGGAGAGACCCAGTACTTC.